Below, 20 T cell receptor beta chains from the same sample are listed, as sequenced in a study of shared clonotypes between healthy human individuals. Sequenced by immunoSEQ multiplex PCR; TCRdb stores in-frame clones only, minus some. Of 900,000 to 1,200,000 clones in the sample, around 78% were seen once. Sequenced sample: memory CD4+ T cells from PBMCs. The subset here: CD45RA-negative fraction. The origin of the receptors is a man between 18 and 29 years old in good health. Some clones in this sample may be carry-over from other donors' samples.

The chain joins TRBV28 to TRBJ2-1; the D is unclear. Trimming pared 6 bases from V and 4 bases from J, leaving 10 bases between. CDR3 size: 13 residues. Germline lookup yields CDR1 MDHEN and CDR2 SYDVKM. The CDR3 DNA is TGTGCCAGCAGGGGCGACATGTACAATGAGCAGTTCTTC. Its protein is CASRGDMYNEQFF.

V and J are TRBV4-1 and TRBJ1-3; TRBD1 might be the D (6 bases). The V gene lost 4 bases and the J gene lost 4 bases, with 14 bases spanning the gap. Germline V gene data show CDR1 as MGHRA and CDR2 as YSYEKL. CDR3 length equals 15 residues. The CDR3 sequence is CASSRPGAAGNTIYF. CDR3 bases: TGCGCCAGCAGCCGCCCGGGGGCCGCAGGAAACACCATATATTTT.

The CDR3 here is CASSLSGNGRHYGYTF. The DNA for the CDR3 is TGTGCCAGCAGTTTATCGGGGAACGGACGACACTATGGCTACACCTTC. The rearrangement links TRBV27 to TRBJ1-2; D not resolved. CDR3 length: 16 residues. CDR1 is MNHEY, CDR2 SMNVEV, per germline (reference sequence). Between the trimmed V and J ends, which lost 0 bases and 3 bases, there was a span of 14 bases.

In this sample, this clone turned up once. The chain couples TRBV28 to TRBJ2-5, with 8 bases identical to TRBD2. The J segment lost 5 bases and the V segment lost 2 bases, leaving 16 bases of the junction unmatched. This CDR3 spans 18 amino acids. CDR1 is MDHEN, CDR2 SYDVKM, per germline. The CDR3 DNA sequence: TGTGCCAGCAGTTTAAATTGGGGGATAGCGGGGAGATCGGAGACCCAGTACTTC. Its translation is CASSLNWGIAGRSETQYF.

As DNA, the CDR3 is TGTGCCAGCAGCCGAGGAGGCAGGCTTGATACGCAGTATTTT. Protein: CASSRGGRLDTQYF. The rearrangement joins TRBV7-9 to TRBJ2-3; possible D gene TRBD2, 5 bases. Germline loops: CDR1 SEHNR, CDR2 FQNEAQ (reference sequence). This CDR3 spans 14 amino acids. V lost 5 bases to trimming and J lost 6 bases, with 15 bases between them.

For the CDR3, the DNA is TGTGCCACCAGCACCCCGGGGACAGGGTATCAGCCCCAGCATTTT. This encodes CATSTPGTGYQPQHF. The rearrangement links TRBV15 to TRBJ1-5, with 9 nucleotides matching TRBD1. Germline CDR1 LNHNV, CDR2 YYDKDF (reference sequence). This CDR3 region has 15 residues. V was pared by 4 bases and J by 5 bases, with 6 bases of the junction left unmatched. Supplemented by reference TRBV15 and TRBJ1-5, the full variable domain reads DAMVIQNPRYQVTQFGKPVTLSCSQTLNHNVMYWYQQKSSQAPKLLFHYYDKDFNNEADTPDNFQSRRPNTSFCFLDIRSPGLGDTAMYLCATSTPGTGYQPQHFGDGTRLSIL.

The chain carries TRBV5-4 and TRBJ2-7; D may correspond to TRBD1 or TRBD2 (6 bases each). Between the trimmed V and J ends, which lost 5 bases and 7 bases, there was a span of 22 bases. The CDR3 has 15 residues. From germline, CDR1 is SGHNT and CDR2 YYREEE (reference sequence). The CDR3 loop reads CASSFRGVHGGEQYF. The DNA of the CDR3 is TGTGCCAGCAGTTTCAGGGGTGTCCACGGGGGAGAGCAGTACTTC.

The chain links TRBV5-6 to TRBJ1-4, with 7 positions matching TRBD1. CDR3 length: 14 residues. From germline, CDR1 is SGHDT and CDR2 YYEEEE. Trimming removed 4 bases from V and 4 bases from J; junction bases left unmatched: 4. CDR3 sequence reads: CASSLGTVNEKLFF. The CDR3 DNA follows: TGTGCCAGCAGCCTCGGGACAGTTAATGAAAAACTGTTTTTT.

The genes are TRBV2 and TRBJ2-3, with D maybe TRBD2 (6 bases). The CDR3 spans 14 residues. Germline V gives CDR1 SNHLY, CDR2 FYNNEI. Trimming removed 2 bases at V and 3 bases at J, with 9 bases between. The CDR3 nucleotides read TGTGCCAGCAGTGAAAACCTAGCGACAGATACGCAGTATTTT. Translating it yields CASSENLATDTQYF.

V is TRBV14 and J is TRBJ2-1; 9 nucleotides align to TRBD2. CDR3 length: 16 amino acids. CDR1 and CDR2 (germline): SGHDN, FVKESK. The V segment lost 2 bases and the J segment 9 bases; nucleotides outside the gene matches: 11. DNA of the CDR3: TGTGCCAGCAGCCAACTCCGGGCTAGCGGGATGGGTGAGCAGTTCTTC. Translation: CASSQLRASGMGEQFF.

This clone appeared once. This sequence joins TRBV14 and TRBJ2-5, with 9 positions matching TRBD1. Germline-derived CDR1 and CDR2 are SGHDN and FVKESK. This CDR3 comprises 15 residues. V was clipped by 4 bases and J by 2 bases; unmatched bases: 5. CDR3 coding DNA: TGTGCCAGCAGCCTTACAGACAGGGGGCAAGAGACCCAGTACTTC. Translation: CASSLTDRGQETQYF.

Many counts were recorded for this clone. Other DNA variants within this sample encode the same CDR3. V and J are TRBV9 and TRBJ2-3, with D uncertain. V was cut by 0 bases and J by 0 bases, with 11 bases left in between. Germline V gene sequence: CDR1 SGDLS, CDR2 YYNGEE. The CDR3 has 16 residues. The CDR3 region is CASSVGSASSTDTQYF. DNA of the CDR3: TGTGCCAGCAGCGTAGGCTCAGCGTCTAGCACAGATACGCAGTATTTT.

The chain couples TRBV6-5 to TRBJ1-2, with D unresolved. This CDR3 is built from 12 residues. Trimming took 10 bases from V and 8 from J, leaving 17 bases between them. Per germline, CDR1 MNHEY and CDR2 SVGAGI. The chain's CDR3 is CATNTGGGGYTF. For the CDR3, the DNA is TGTGCCACGAACACGGGCGGAGGGGGCTACACCTTC.

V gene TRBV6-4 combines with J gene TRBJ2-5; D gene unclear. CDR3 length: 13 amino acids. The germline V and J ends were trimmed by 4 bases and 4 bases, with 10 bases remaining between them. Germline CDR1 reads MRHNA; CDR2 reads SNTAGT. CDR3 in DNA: TGTGCCAGCAGTGCCTTCCCCTTAGAGACCCAGTACTTC. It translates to CASSAFPLETQYF.

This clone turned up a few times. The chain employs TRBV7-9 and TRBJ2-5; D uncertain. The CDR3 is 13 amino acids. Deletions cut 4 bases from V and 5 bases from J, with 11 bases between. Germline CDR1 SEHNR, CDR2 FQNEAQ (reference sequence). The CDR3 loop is CASSSSGIETQYF. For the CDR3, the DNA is TGTGCCAGCAGCTCCTCGGGTATCGAGACCCAGTACTTC.

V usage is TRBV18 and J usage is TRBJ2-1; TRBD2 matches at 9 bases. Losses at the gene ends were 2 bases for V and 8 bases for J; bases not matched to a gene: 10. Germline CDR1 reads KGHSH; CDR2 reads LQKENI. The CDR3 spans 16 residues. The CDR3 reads CASSPGGVGGRDEQFF. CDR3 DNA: TGTGCCAGCTCACCAGGAGGAGTCGGCGGGAGGGATGAGCAGTTCTTC. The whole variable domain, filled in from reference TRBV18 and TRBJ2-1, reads NAGVMQNPRHLVRRRGQEARLRCSPMKGHSHVYWYRQLPEEGLKFMVYLQKENIIDESGMPKERFSAEFPKEGPSILRIQQVVRGDSAAYFCASSPGGVGGRDEQFFGPGTRLTVL.

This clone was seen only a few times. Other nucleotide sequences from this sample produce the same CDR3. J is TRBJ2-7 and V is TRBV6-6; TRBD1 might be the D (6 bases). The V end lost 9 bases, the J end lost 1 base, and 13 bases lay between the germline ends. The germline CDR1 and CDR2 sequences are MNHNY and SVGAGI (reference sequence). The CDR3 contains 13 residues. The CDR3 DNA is TGTGCCAGTACGTCGGACAGTTCCTACGAGCAGTACTTC. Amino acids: CASTSDSSYEQYF.

CDR3 sequence: CASSYLGQTQYF. CDR3 bases: TGTGCCAGCAGTTATTTGGGGCAGACCCAGTACTTC. The V and J genes are TRBV6-5 and TRBJ2-5; perhaps TRBD1 as D (5 bases). The V and J ends lost 3 bases and 6 bases respectively, with 8 bases between them. Germline CDR1 and CDR2: MNHEY and SVGAGI. CDR3 size: 12 residues.

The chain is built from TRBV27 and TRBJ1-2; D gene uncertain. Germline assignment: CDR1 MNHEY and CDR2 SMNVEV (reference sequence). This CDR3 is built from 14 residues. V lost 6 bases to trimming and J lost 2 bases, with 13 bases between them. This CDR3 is CASSSWGVNYGYTF. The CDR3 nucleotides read TGTGCCAGCAGCTCGTGGGGTGTGAACTATGGCTACACCTTC.

CDR3 region: CASSMGLAPYNEQFF. CDR3 sequence (DNA): TGTGCCAGCAGCATGGGACTAGCGCCCTACAATGAGCAGTTCTTC. The J gene is TRBJ2-1, the V gene TRBV7-2; TRBD2 aligns across 10 bases. The J segment lost 2 bases and the V segment lost 5 bases, leaving 3 bases of the junction unmatched. Germline V gene sequence: CDR1 SGHTA, CDR2 FQGNSA. There are 15 residues in the CDR3.